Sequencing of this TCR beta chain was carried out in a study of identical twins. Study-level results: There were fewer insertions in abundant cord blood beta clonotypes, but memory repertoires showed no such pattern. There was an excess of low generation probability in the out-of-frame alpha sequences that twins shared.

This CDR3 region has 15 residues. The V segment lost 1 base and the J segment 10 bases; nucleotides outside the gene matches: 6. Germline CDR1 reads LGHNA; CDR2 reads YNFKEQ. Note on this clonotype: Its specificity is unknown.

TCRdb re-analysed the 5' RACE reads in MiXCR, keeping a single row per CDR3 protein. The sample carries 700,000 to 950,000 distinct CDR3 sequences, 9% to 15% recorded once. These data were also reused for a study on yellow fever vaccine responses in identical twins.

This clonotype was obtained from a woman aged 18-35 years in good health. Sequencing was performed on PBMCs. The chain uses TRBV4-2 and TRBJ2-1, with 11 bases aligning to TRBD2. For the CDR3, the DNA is TGTGCCAGCAGCCAAGCTACTAGCGGGAGCCCCGAGCAGTTCTTC. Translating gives CASSQATSGSPEQFF.